This is a list of T cell receptor beta chains from one sample in a study of response to subunit inactivated influenza vaccine. In TCRdb, the RT-PCR reads were re-called with MiXCR into one record per CDR3 protein. The sample holds approximately 700,000 distinct CDR3 sequences; around a sixth are singletons and the top ten take 11%. The material sequenced was PBMCs from blood, taken 11 to 12 days after vaccination. These TCRs come from a man between 50 and 59 years old who received an inactivated influenza vaccine. Both conserved end residues are part of each CDR3. The order of the fields is clone size, V gene, J gene, D gene, CDR3 protein, CDR3 DNA. D genes are given only for firm matches. Only part of the rows carry a size: once, few, many, or a class if the clone is expanded.

clone size: .; V gene: TRBV2; J gene: TRBJ1-4; D gene: TRBD1; CDR3 protein: CASNDRVLGEKLFF; CDR3 DNA: TGTGCCAGCAATGACAGGGTGCTCGGGGAAAAACTGTTTTTT
clone size: few; V gene: TRBV5-1; J gene: TRBJ2-5; D gene: TRBD2; CDR3 protein: CASRVAGKETQYF; CDR3 DNA: TGCGCCAGCCGGGTAGCGGGAAAAGAGACCCAGTACTTC
clone size: .; V gene: TRBV28; J gene: TRBJ2-4; D gene: TRBD2; CDR3 protein: CASSPQRGRNIQYF; CDR3 DNA: TGTGCCAGCAGTCCCCAGCGGGGGAGGAACATTCAGTACTTC
clone size: .; V gene: TRBV28; J gene: TRBJ1-2; D gene: .; CDR3 protein: CASSPQAWNYGYTF; CDR3 DNA: TGTGCCAGCAGTCCGCAGGCGTGGAACTATGGCTACACCTTC
clone size: few; V gene: TRBV30; J gene: TRBJ2-1; D gene: TRBD2; CDR3 protein: CAWTAGLAVNEQFF; CDR3 DNA: TGTGCCTGGACCGCGGGACTAGCAGTGAATGAGCAGTTCTTC
clone size: .; V gene: TRBV6-5; J gene: TRBJ2-7; D gene: .; CDR3 protein: CASSYNRHEQYF; CDR3 DNA: TGTGCCAGCAGTTACAATAGGCACGAGCAGTACTTC
clone size: few; V gene: TRBV12-3/TRBV12-4; J gene: TRBJ2-5; D gene: .; CDR3 protein: CASSPSDIQETQYF; CDR3 DNA: TGTGCCAGCAGTCCTAGCGACATCCAAGAGACCCAGTACTTC
clone size: many; V gene: TRBV20-1; J gene: TRBJ1-1; D gene: .; CDR3 protein: CSAPSWGVAFF; CDR3 DNA: TGCAGTGCCCCATCATGGGGGGTAGCTTTCTTT
clone size: .; V gene: TRBV29-1; J gene: TRBJ2-3; D gene: .; CDR3 protein: CSAKSTDTQYF; CDR3 DNA: TGCAGCGCCAAAAGCACAGATACGCAGTATTTT
clone size: .; V gene: TRBV29-1; J gene: TRBJ1-3; D gene: .; CDR3 protein: CSAGNGSGNTIYF; CDR3 DNA: TGCAGCGCCGGCAACGGCTCTGGAAACACCATATATTTT
clone size: few; V gene: TRBV5-1; J gene: TRBJ1-1; D gene: .; CDR3 protein: CASRLDGLNTEAFF; CDR3 DNA: TGCGCCAGCAGACTGGACGGTTTGAACACTGAAGCTTTCTTT
clone size: .; V gene: TRBV18; J gene: TRBJ2-2; D gene: .; CDR3 protein: CASSSTDGANTGELFF; CDR3 DNA: TGTGCCAGCTCATCCACGGACGGGGCGAACACCGGGGAGCTGTTTTTT
clone size: few; V gene: TRBV6-5; J gene: TRBJ2-7; D gene: .; CDR3 protein: CASSYRPWAYEQYF; CDR3 DNA: TGTGCCAGCAGTTACCGACCCTGGGCATACGAGCAGTACTTC
clone size: .; V gene: TRBV7-3; J gene: TRBJ2-1; D gene: .; CDR3 protein: CASSLESLAADSSYNEQFF; CDR3 DNA: TGTGCCAGCAGCTTAGAGTCCCTGGCGGCGGACAGCTCCTACAATGAGCAGTTCTTC
clone size: few; V gene: TRBV7-3; J gene: TRBJ2-3; D gene: .; CDR3 protein: CASSLITSDTQYF; CDR3 DNA: TGTGCCAGCAGCTTAATTACGTCAGATACGCAGTATTTT
clone size: few; V gene: TRBV28; J gene: TRBJ2-1; D gene: TRBD1; CDR3 protein: CASSLFRDSPRNEQFF; CDR3 DNA: TGTGCCAGCAGCCTTTTTCGGGACAGTCCTAGGAATGAGCAGTTCTTC
clone size: .; V gene: TRBV10-1; J gene: TRBJ2-1; D gene: TRBD1; CDR3 protein: CASSLSTGREINEQFF; CDR3 DNA: TGCGCCAGCAGTTTGTCGACAGGGCGCGAAATCAATGAGCAGTTCTTC
clone size: few; V gene: TRBV6-2/TRBV6-3; J gene: TRBJ2-1; D gene: .; CDR3 protein: CASSPWATANEQFF; CDR3 DNA: TGTGCCAGCAGTCCCTGGGCTACCGCCAATGAGCAGTTCTTC
clone size: .; V gene: TRBV12-3/TRBV12-4; J gene: TRBJ2-7; D gene: TRBD2; CDR3 protein: CASSFRGLGLYEQYF; CDR3 DNA: TGTGCCAGCAGTTTTCGGGGACTAGGCCTCTACGAGCAGTACTTC
clone size: few; V gene: TRBV20-1; J gene: TRBJ2-1; D gene: .; CDR3 protein: CSALRDSYNEQFF; CDR3 DNA: TGCAGTGCTCTCAGGGACTCCTACAATGAGCAGTTCTTC
clone size: .; V gene: TRBV30; J gene: TRBJ1-5; D gene: .; CDR3 protein: CAWSAGEGNQPQHF; CDR3 DNA: TGTGCCTGGAGCGCAGGCGAGGGCAATCAGCCCCAGCATTTT
clone size: .; V gene: TRBV7-2; J gene: TRBJ2-2; D gene: TRBD2; CDR3 protein: CASRLAGRNTGELFF; CDR3 DNA: TGTGCCAGCAGACTAGCGGGGAGGAACACCGGGGAGCTGTTTTTT
clone size: many; V gene: TRBV20-1; J gene: TRBJ1-1; D gene: .; CDR3 protein: CSAKGTENTEAFF; CDR3 DNA: TGCAGTGCTAAAGGGACGGAGAACACTGAAGCTTTCTTT
clone size: .; V gene: TRBV20-1; J gene: TRBJ2-7; D gene: .; CDR3 protein: CSARDFVYEQYF; CDR3 DNA: TGCAGTGCTCGGGACTTCGTCTACGAGCAGTACTTC
clone size: few; V gene: TRBV7-9; J gene: TRBJ1-1; D gene: .; CDR3 protein: CASSLEGGIYTEAFF; CDR3 DNA: TGTGCCAGCAGCTTAGAGGGGGGGATTTACACTGAAGCTTTCTTT
clone size: .; V gene: TRBV12-3/TRBV12-4; J gene: TRBJ1-2; D gene: .; CDR3 protein: CASSSRGGRDYGYTF; CDR3 DNA: TGTGCCAGCAGTTCCCGAGGGGGGAGGGACTATGGCTACACCTTC
clone size: many; V gene: TRBV4-2; J gene: TRBJ1-1; D gene: TRBD1; CDR3 protein: CASSPGQGLMNTEAFF; CDR3 DNA: TGTGCCAGCAGCCCTGGACAGGGCTTAATGAACACTGAAGCTTTCTTT
clone size: many; V gene: TRBV4-3; J gene: TRBJ2-1; D gene: .; CDR3 protein: CASSQDQYNEQFF; CDR3 DNA: TGCGCCAGCAGCCAAGACCAATACAATGAGCAGTTCTTC
clone size: once; V gene: TRBV28; J gene: TRBJ1-4; D gene: .; CDR3 protein: CASSFQGPDEKLFF; CDR3 DNA: TGTGCCAGCAGTTTTCAGGGCCCGGATGAAAAACTGTTTTTT
clone size: few; V gene: TRBV6-1; J gene: TRBJ2-2; D gene: .; CDR3 protein: CASSRGVAGELFF; CDR3 DNA: TGTGCCAGCAGTCGCGGGGTGGCCGGGGAGCTGTTTTTT
clone size: .; V gene: TRBV12-3/TRBV12-4; J gene: TRBJ2-3; D gene: TRBD2; CDR3 protein: CASSTSGGAYTQYF; CDR3 DNA: TGTGCCAGCAGTACTAGCGGGGGGGCGTATACGCAGTATTTT
clone size: few; V gene: TRBV20-1; J gene: TRBJ2-7; D gene: .; CDR3 protein: CSARPLSRASSYEQYF; CDR3 DNA: TGCAGTGCTAGACCTCTTTCACGGGCCTCATCCTACGAGCAGTACTTC
clone size: .; V gene: TRBV21-1; J gene: TRBJ1-1; D gene: .; CDR3 protein: CASSKVRDSTEAFF; CDR3 DNA: TGTGCCAGCAGCAAAGTTAGGGATTCGACTGAAGCTTTCTTT
clone size: few; V gene: TRBV3-1; J gene: TRBJ1-2; D gene: TRBD1; CDR3 protein: CASSRQLTGGWDGYTF; CDR3 DNA: TGTGCCAGCAGCCGACAACTAACAGGGGGCTGGGATGGCTACACCTTC
clone size: .; V gene: TRBV20-1; J gene: TRBJ2-3; D gene: TRBD2; CDR3 protein: CSAAEGTSGVGSQYF; CDR3 DNA: TGCAGTGCTGCTGAAGGGACTAGCGGGGTTGGTTCGCAGTATTTT